This T cell receptor beta chain appears in the sequencing data of a study of CD8+CD57+ T cells in acquired aplastic anemia. In the study overall: Mean yield of DNA from sorted CD4+ and CD8+ cells was 2.5 to 4 ug.

The study's findings and limits: Some 28 sequences, all CD8+ CDR3, were shared between patients and controls.

Germline lookup yields CDR1 SEHNR and CDR2 FQNEAQ (reference sequence). This CDR3 spans 12 amino acids. Those patients picked for sequencing had displayed CD8+CD57+ cell expansion on flow cytometry. The patients all had a severe acquired aplastic anemia diagnosis. This clonotype was recorded a few times. Antigen: not known. A junction end diverges from the germline sequence, so it may reflect a read error. Genomic DNA, the template, was used for profiling of the TCR beta VDJ and CDR3. TCRdb ran MiXCR on the reads and lists one entry per CDR3 protein. The repertoire includes approximately 220,000 distinct CDR3 sequences, around half of them detected once, and roughly 8% sits in the top ten.

The sample taken for sequencing was sorted CD4+, CD8+, or CD8+CD57+ T cells (not recorded which) from PBMCs. The chain has TRBV7-9 and TRBJ1-5; D call uncertain. This TCR was sampled from a human donor with aplastic anemia. CDR3 coding DNA: TGTGCCGGCAGCGATAGCAATCAGCCCCAGCATTTT. This encodes CAGSDSNQPQHF.